One sample yielded the 3 T cell receptor beta chains listed below, sequenced in a study of T cell repertoires in ileal Crohn's disease. TCRdb keeps only in-frame clones here, not all; method: immunoSEQ multiplex PCR. The table shows roughly 3,700 clones, with about three quarters occurring only once. As to time point: neoterminal ileum biopsy at postoperative endoscopy, about 6 months after surgery. Sequences were obtained from ileal tissue. The receptor set was obtained from an adult with Crohn's disease.

The genes are TRBV7-6 and TRBJ1-2; 8 bases map to TRBD1. Germline V lookup: CDR1 SGHVS, CDR2 FNYEAQ. V lost 0 bases and J lost 10; bases outside the gene matches: 4. CDR3 length: 13 amino acids. The CDR3 protein is CASSLAPTGDYTF. In nucleotides, the CDR3 is TGTGCCAGCAGCTTAGCCCCGACAGGGGACTACACCTTC.

This clone was detected only a few times. The rearrangement uses TRBV5-6 and TRBJ2-3; TRBD2 agrees at 9 bases. The V segment lost 1 base and the J segment 2 bases; nucleotides outside the gene matches: 8. The length of the CDR3 is 17 residues. The germline gives CDR1 SGHDT, CDR2 YYEEEE. The CDR3 coding sequence is TGTGCCAGCAGCTTGTCTTCGGCGGGAGGGCTCACAGATACGCAGTATTTT. It translates to CASSLSSAGGLTDTQYF.

The chain links TRBV11-2 to TRBJ2-2, with unresolved D. Germline V lookup: CDR1 SGHAT, CDR2 FQNNGV. This CDR3 comprises 14 residues. The germline V and J ends were trimmed by 1 base and 0 bases, with 3 bases remaining between them. The CDR3 loop is CASSLAANTGELFF. Written as DNA, the CDR3 is TGTGCCAGCAGCTTAGCGGCGAACACCGGGGAGCTGTTTTTT. Based on the CDR3 plus reference TRBV11-2 and TRBJ2-2, the full variable domain is EAGVAQSPRYKIIEKRQSVAFWCNPISGHATLYWYQQILGQGPKLLIQFQNNGVVDDSQLPKDRFSAERLKGVDSTLKIQPAKLEDSAVYLCASSLAANTGELFFGEGSRLTVL.